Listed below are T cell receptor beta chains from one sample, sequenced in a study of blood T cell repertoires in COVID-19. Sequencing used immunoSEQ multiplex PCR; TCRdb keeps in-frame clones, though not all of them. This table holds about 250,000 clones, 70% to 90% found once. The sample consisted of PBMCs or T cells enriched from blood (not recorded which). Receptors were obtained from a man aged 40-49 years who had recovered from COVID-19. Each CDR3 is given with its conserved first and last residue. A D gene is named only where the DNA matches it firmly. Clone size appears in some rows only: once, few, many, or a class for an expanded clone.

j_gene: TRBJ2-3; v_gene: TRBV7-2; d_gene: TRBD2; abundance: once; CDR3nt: TGTGCCAGCAGCTTAAACGGCGGGGGGGCCGGCACAGATACGCAGTATTTT; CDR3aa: CASSLNGGGAGTDTQYF
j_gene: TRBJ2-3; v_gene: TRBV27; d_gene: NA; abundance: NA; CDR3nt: TGTGCCAGCAGTTTATTCACATCCCCTAGCACAGATACGCAGTATTTT; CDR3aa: CASSLFTSPSTDTQYF
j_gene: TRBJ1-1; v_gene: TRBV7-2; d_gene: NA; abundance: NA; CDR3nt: TGTGCCAGCAGCTTAATGTCGTCGAACACTGAAGCTTTCTTT; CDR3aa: CASSLMSSNTEAFF
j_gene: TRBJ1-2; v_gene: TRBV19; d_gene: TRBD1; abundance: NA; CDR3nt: TGTGCCAGCAAGGACAGGTCGGGAATAGACTATGGCTACACCTTC; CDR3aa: CASKDRSGIDYGYTF
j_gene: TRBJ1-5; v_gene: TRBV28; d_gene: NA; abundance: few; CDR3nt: TGTGCCAGCAGTTTAAGGGGGAGCAATCAGCCCCAGCATTTT; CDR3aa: CASSLRGSNQPQHF
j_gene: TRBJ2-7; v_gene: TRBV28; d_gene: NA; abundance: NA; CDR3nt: TGTGCCAGCAGTTCTCAGGGGGCTAGCGGGGACGAGCAGTACTTC; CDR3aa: CASSSQGASGDEQYF
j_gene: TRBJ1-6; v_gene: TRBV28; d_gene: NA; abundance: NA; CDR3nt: TGTGCCAGCAGCCTAGATACAGGGCTTAGGGGAAGGTCACCCCTCCACTTT; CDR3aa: CASSLDTGLRGRSPLHF
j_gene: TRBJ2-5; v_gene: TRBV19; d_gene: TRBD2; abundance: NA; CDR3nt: TGTGCCAGTAGTTTGGGGGGGCAAGAGACCCAGTACTTC; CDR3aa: CASSLGGQETQYF
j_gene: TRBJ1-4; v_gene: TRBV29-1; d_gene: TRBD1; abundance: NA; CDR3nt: TGCAGCGTTGAAGGAGGACAGGGGAAGGAAAAACTGTTTTTT; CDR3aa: CSVEGGQGKEKLFF
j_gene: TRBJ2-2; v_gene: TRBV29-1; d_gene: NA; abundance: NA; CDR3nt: TGCAGCGTTCGGAACAGGGAGAACACCGGGGAGCTGTTTTTT; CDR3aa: CSVRNRENTGELFF
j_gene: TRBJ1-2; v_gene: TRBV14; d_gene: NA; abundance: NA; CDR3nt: TGTGCCAGCAGCCCTTGGCTGCTTAACTATGGCTACACCTTC; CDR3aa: CASSPWLLNYGYTF
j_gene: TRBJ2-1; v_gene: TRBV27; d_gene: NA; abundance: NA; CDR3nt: TGTGCCAGCGGAGCCCCGTCCTACAATGAGCAGTTCTTC; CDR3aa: CASGAPSYNEQFF
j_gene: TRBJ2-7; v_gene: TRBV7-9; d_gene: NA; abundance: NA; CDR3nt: TGTGCCAGCAGCTTACGAGGCTACGAGCAGTACTTC; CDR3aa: CASSLRGYEQYF
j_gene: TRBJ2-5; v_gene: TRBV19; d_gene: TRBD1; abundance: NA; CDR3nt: TGTGCCAGCCAAGGACAGGATTTGGGCGAGACCCAGTACTTC; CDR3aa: CASQGQDLGETQYF
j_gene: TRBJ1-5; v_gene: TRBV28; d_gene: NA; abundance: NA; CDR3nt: TGTGCCAGCAGTGTGAGGGCCACCAATCAGCCCCAGCATTTT; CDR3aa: CASSVRATNQPQHF
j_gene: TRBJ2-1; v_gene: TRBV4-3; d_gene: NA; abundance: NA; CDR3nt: TGCGCCAGCAGACGGCGGGACGGACACAATGAGCAGTTCTTC; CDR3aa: CASRRRDGHNEQFF
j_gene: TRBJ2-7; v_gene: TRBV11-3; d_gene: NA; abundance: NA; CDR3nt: TGTGCCAGCAGCATTACAGGGTACGAGCAGTACTTC; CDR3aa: CASSITGYEQYF
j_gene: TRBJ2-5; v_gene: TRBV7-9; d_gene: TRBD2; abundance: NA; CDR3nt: TGTGCCAGCAGCCCTTGGGCTAGCGGCGAGACCCAGTACTTC; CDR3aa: CASSPWASGETQYF
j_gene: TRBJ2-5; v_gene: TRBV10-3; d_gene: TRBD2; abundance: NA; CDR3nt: TGTGCCATCAGTGGGCCTCTAGCGGAGGAAGAGACCCAGTACTTC; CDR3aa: CAISGPLAEEETQYF
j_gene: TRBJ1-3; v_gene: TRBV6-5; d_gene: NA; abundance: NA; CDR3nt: TGTGCCAGCTGGACGGGATCCTCTGGAAACACCATATATTTT; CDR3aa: CASWTGSSGNTIYF
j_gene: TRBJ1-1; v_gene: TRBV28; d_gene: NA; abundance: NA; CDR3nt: TGTGCCAGCAGTTTTGAGGAAGCTTTCTTT; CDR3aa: CASSFEEAFF
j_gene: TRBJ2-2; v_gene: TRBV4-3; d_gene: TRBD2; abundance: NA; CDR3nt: TGCGCCAGCAGCCCGCGGCTAGCGGGGGTCCTAAACACCGGGGAGCTGTTTTTT; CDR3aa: CASSPRLAGVLNTGELFF
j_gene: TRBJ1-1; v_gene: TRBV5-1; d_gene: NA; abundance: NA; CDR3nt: TGCGCCAGCAGCTGGGACTTATTGGTTGAAGCTTTCTTT; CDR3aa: CASSWDLLVEAFF
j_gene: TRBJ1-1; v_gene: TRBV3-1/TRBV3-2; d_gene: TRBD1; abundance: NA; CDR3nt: TGTGCCAGCAGCCGAGTGGGACAGGGGTTGGGCTCCACTGAAGCTTTCTTT; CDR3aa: CASSRVGQGLGSTEAFF
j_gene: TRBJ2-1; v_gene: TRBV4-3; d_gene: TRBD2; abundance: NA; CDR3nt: TGCGCCAGCAGCCAATTTCTAGCGGCCTACTACAATGAGCAGTTCTTC; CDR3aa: CASSQFLAAYYNEQFF
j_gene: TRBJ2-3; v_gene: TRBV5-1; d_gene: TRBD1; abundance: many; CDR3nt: TGCGCCAGCAGGGACGGGACAGGGAGCACAGATACGCAGTATTTT; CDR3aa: CASRDGTGSTDTQYF
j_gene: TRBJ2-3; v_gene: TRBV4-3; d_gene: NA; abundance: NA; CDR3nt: TGCGCCAGCGCCCCGACAAACCCCGAAGGATTGGGTACGCAGTATTTT; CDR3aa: CASAPTNPEGLGTQYF
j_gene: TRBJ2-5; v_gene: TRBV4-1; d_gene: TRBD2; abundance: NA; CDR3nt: TGCGCCAGCAGCCAAGATCCTGGGACTAGCGGGGGGAGGGAGACCCAGTACTTC; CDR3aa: CASSQDPGTSGGRETQYF
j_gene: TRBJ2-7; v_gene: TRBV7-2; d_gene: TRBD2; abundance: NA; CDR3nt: TGTGCCAGCAGCTTAGGGTCACTAGCGGGGGGGCCCTACGAGCAGTACTTC; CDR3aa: CASSLGSLAGGPYEQYF
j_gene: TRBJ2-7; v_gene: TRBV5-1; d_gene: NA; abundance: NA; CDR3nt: TGCGCCAGCAGCTTGGGTTCAGGGGCGTCCTACGAGCAGTACTTC; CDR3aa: CASSLGSGASYEQYF
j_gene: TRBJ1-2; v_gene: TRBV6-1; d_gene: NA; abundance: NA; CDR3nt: TGTGCCAGCAGTGATGGTGTCGTCTCTATGGATGGCTACACCTTC; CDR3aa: CASSDGVVSMDGYTF
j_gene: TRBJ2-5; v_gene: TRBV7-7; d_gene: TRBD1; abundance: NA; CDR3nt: TGTGCCAGCAGCGCGGACAGGGGGGTTGGAGAGACCCAGTACTTC; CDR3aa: CASSADRGVGETQYF
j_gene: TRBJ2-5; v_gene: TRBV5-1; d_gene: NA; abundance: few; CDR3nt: TGCGCCAGCAGCCCTCAGGTCGGCGGGGGCCGAGGGTACAGTTGGGCCCAGTACTTC; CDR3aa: CASSPQVGGGRGYSWAQYF
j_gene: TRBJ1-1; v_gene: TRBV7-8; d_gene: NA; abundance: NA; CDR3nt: TGTGCCAGCAGCTTAATCCGGGAAGGTGAAGCTTTCTTT; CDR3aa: CASSLIREGEAFF
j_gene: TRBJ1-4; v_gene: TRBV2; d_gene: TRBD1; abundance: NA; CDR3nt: TGTGCCAGCAGTGTGGACAGGGGTTTCAGGGAAAAACTGTTTTTT; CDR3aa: CASSVDRGFREKLFF
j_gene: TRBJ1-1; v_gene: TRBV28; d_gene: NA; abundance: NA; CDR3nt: TGTGCCAGCAGTCTGCCTGACTGGAACACTGAAGCTTTCTTT; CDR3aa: CASSLPDWNTEAFF